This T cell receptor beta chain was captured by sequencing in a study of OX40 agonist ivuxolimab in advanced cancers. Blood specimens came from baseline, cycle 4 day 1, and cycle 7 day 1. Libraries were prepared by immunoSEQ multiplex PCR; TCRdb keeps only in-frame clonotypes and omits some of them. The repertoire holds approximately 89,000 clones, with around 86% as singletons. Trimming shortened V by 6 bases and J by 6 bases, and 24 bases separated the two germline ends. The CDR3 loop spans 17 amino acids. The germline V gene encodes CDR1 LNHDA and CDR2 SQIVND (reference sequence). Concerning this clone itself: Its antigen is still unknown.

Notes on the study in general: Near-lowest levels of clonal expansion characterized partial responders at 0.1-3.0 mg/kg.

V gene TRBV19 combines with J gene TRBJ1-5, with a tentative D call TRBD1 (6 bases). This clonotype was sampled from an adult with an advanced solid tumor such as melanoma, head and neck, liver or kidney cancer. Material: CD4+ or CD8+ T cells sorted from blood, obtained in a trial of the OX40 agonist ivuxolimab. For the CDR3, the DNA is TGTGCCAGTAGGTTCGACCCGGGGGGCTGGCAGGTTCAGCCCCAGCATTTT. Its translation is CASRFDPGGWQVQPQHF. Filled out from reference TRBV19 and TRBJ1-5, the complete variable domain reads DGGITQSPKYLFRKEGQNVTLSCEQNLNHDAMYWYRQDPGQGLRLIYYSQIVNDFQKGDIAEGYSVSREKKESFPLTVTSAQKNPTAFYLCASRFDPGGWQVQPQHFGDGTRLSIL.